This is a list of T cell receptor beta chains from one sample in a study of T cells in Graves' hyperthyroidism and ophthalmopathy. TCRdb re-derived calls from the multiplex PCR reads in MiXCR, one entry per CDR3 protein. Of 300,000 to 500,000 distinct CDR3 sequences in the sample, around 15% are singletons; the top ten hold 25% to 30%. Sequences were obtained from blood. The receptors stem from a man aged 45-65 years with Graves' ophthalmopathy. CDR3s include the opening cysteine and the closing phenylalanine or tryptophan. Fields, in order: V gene, D gene, J gene, clone size, CDR3 protein, CDR3 DNA. The D gene is left open where the match is weak. Expanded clones get a size class; other rows say once, few or many, or leave the size out.

TRBV6-6	TRBD2	TRBJ2-3	many	CVSSYGGLAGTDTQYF	TGTGTCAGCAGTTACGGGGGACTAGCGGGAACAGATACGCAGTATTTT
TRBV19	TRBD2	TRBJ2-2	.	CASMTSENTGELFF	TGTGCCAGTATGACTAGCGAAAACACCGGGGAGCTGTTTTTT
TRBV7-3	.	TRBJ2-1	many	CASSLGPATNEQFF	TGTGCCAGCAGCTTAGGGCCGGCTACAAATGAGCAGTTCTTC
TRBV25-1	TRBD2	TRBJ2-3	many	CASSDLLAGGWSVIRYNSTDTQYF	TGTGCCAGCAGTGATCTCCTAGCGGGAGGGTGGTCTGTGATACGCTACAATAGCACAGATACGCAGTATTTT
TRBV20-1	.	TRBJ2-7	few	CSARDEGRGSYEQYF	TGCAGTGCTAGAGATGAGGGCCGCGGTTCCTACGAGCAGTACTTC
TRBV12-3/TRBV12-4	.	TRBJ2-7	.	CASSSGGLRYEQYF	TGTGCCAGCAGTTCTGGGGGCTTGAGGTACGAGCAGTACTTC
TRBV7-9	TRBD1	TRBJ2-3	many	CASSDRGQGLDTQYF	TGTGCCAGCAGCGACCGGGGACAGGGTTTAGATACGCAGTATTTT
TRBV5-1	TRBD2	TRBJ2-3	few	CASSLDLAGSTDTQYF	TGCGCCAGCAGCTTGGACCTAGCGGGAAGCACAGATACGCAGTATTTT
TRBV20-1	TRBD1	TRBJ2-5	many	CSAIPGTGGETQYF	TGCAGTGCTATCCCGGGGACAGGGGGAGAGACCCAGTACTTC
TRBV5-1	TRBD2	TRBJ2-5	many	CASSAPGLAGGGETQYF	TGCGCCAGCAGCGCTCCGGGACTAGCGGGAGGCGGAGAGACCCAGTACTTC
TRBV24-1	.	TRBJ2-5	many	CATSDLQETQYF	TGTGCCACCAGTGATTTACAAGAGACCCAGTACTTC
TRBV4-1	.	TRBJ1-5	few	CASSQGPTGYSNQPQHF	TGCGCCAGCAGCCAAGGCCCCACAGGGTATAGCAATCAGCCCCAGCATTTT
TRBV20-1	TRBD2	TRBJ2-1	many	CSARGLVGGGRGNNEQFF	TGCAGTGCTAGAGGTCTGGTTGGGGGAGGGCGGGGCAACAATGAGCAGTTCTTC
TRBV5-1	TRBD2	TRBJ2-5	few	CASTLATSGLLSRETQYF	TGCGCCAGCACTCTCGCGACTAGCGGGTTATTATCACGAGAGACCCAGTACTTC
TRBV6-1	TRBD1	TRBJ2-1	.	CATSRWGQTYNEQFF	TGTGCCACCAGCCGTTGGGGACAGACCTACAATGAGCAGTTCTTC
TRBV14	TRBD2	TRBJ2-6	.	CASSPSTSGILSSPSGANVLTF	TGTGCCAGCAGCCCCTCGACTAGCGGGATCCTCTCTTCCCCTTCTGGGGCCAACGTCCTGACTTTC
TRBV2	.	TRBJ1-5	many	CASSEEGSYSNQPQHF	TGTGCCAGCAGTGAAGAGGGCAGTTATAGCAATCAGCCCCAGCATTTT
TRBV19	.	TRBJ2-3	few	CASSIDPRGDTQYF	TGTGCCAGTAGTATAGATCCACGGGGGGATACGCAGTATTTT
TRBV27	TRBD2	TRBJ2-5	.	CASIPLAGGKTQYF	TGTGCCAGCATACCACTAGCGGGAGGGAAGACCCAGTACTTC
TRBV2	TRBD2	TRBJ2-3	many	CASRFHSSGRADTDTQYF	TGTGCCAGCAGGTTCCATAGTAGCGGGAGGGCTGACACAGATACGCAGTATTTT
TRBV18	TRBD1	TRBJ2-5	many	CASSQDRGTETQYF	TGTGCCAGCTCACAGGACAGGGGAACGGAGACCCAGTACTTC
TRBV13	.	TRBJ1-2	many	CASSSNGGDGYTF	TGTGCCAGCAGCTCCAACGGGGGCGATGGCTACACCTTC
TRBV4-2	.	TRBJ2-7	many	CASSQERGGSYEQYF	TGTGCCAGCAGCCAAGAAAGGGGGGGGTCCTACGAGCAGTACTTC
TRBV20-1	TRBD2	TRBJ2-3	many	CSASRAGVTDTQYF	TGCAGTGCTAGTAGAGCGGGAGTCACAGATACGCAGTATTTT
TRBV7-8	.	TRBJ2-3	many	CASSSRENTDTQYF	TGTGCCAGCAGCTCCCGGGAAAACACAGATACGCAGTATTTT
TRBV18	.	TRBJ2-7	.	CASSPGPGIYEQYF	TGTGCCAGCTCACCAGGCCCCGGGATCTACGAGCAGTACTTC